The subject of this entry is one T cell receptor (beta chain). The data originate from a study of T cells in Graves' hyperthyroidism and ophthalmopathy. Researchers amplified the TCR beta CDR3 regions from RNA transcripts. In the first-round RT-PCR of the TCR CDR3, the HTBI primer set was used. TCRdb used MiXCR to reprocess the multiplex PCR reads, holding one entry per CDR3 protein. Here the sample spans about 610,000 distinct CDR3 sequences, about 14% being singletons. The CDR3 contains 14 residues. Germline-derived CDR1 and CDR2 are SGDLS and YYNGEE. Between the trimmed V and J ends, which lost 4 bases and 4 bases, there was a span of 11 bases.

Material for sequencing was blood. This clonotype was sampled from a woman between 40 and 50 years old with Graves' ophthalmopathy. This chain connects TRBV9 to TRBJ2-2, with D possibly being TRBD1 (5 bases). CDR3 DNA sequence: TGTGCCAGCAGCCCCACTCAGGGCACCGGGGAGCTGTTTTTT. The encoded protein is CASSPTQGTGELFF.